The clone carrying this T cell receptor beta chain was recorded only once. Its matching antigen is unknown. Germline V gene data show CDR1 as SGDLS and CDR2 as YYNGEE. The CDR3 has 16 residues. The V gene end was trimmed by 0 bases and the J gene end by 8 bases; junction bases not matched to a gene: 5. Among the donors, all were healthy bone marrow donors. Primers included in the PCR were 60 Vbeta and 13 Jbeta primers. Method: immunoSEQ multiplex PCR; TCRdb's copy keeps in-frame clones and lacks some. The sample yields 150,000 or so clones, roughly four fifths seen once. The sample originates from a study of cytomegalovirus exposure and HLA in healthy donors. Findings and limits, study-wide: Analysis performed later showed TCR beta chains linked to HLA being more clonally expanded than equally common others. It was likely that a cluster of highly shared sequence variants was a sequencing artifact.

Sequenced input: PBMCs. The clonotype was recovered from a man between 18 and 29 years old in good health and CMV-seropositive. The chain recombines TRBV9 with TRBJ2-1; 13 bases fit TRBD2. CDR3: CASSVGTSGRVHEQFF. The CDR3, as DNA: TGTGCCAGCAGCGTAGGTACTAGCGGGAGGGTCCATGAGCAGTTCTTC.